The 20 T cell receptor beta chains given below trace back to one sample, sequenced in a study of shared clonotypes between healthy human individuals. Sequencing used immunoSEQ multiplex PCR; TCRdb keeps in-frame clones, though not all of them. The sample consists of some 1.1 million clones, approximately 80% of them appearing once. Source material: memory CD4+ T cells from PBMCs. Specified subset: CD45RA-negative fraction. These receptors all come from a man aged 18 to 29 in good health. Some clones in this sample may be carry-over from other donors' samples.

This clone has more than one count but fewer than ten. CDR3 amino acids: CASSRTSGWAYEQYF. The CDR3 DNA reads as TGTGCCAGCAGCCGGACTAGCGGATGGGCCTACGAGCAGTACTTC. V and J are TRBV28 and TRBJ2-7, with 10 positions matching TRBD2. Per germline, CDR1 MDHEN and CDR2 SYDVKM. The CDR3 runs to 15 residues. The V segment lost 6 bases and the J segment 2 bases; nucleotides outside the gene matches: 7.

The chain has TRBV11-2 and TRBJ2-7; 8 bases are a match to TRBD2. The CDR3 sequence is 15 residues long. V shed 5 bases and J 6 bases; nucleotides not matched to a gene: 12. Germline V CDR1 and CDR2: SGHAT, FQNNGV. The DNA for the CDR3 is TGTGCCAGCAGCCCCGAAGCGGGAGAGTTTACCGAGCAGTACTTC. Translated: CASSPEAGEFTEQYF. Variable domain in full (rest from reference TRBV11-2 and TRBJ2-7): EAGVAQSPRYKIIEKRQSVAFWCNPISGHATLYWYQQILGQGPKLLIQFQNNGVVDDSQLPKDRFSAERLKGVDSTLKIQPAKLEDSAVYLCASSPEAGEFTEQYFGPGTRLTVT.

This clone was seen once. The chain joins TRBV5-5 to TRBJ1-1; no firm D call. The CDR3 is 14 amino acids. The germline CDR1 and CDR2 sequences are SGHKS and YYEKEE (reference sequence). V was trimmed by 1 base and J by 0 bases, leaving 7 bases between them. The CDR3 DNA sequence: TGTGCCAGCAGCTTGAGGGTTATGAACACTGAAGCTTTCTTT. It specifies CASSLRVMNTEAFF.

This chain links TRBV6-5 with TRBJ2-5; D is uncertain. The germline V and J ends were trimmed by 2 bases and 4 bases, with 5 bases remaining between them. This CDR3 comprises 12 residues. CDR1 is MNHEY, CDR2 SVGAGI, per germline. CDR3 bases: TGTGCCAGCAGTTACGGCCGAGAGACCCAGTACTTC. Encoded protein: CASSYGRETQYF.

CDR3 amino acids: CASGLDYSGGVTEAFF. The CDR3 coding sequence is TGTGCTAGTGGTTTGGATTATTCAGGGGGTGTCACTGAAGCTTTCTTT. The rearrangement uses TRBV12-5 and TRBJ1-1; the match to TRBD1 covers 7 bases. The CDR3 has 16 amino acids. CDR1 and CDR2 (germline): LGHNT, FRNRAP. V was clipped by 1 base and J by 4 bases; unmatched bases: 9.

Concerning this clone itself: With a far larger clone one base away, a read error is the likely cause. The chain links TRBV1 to TRBJ1-5; the D segment call TRBD1 is taken from the table without a DNA check. TRBV1 is an annotated pseudogene. The length of the CDR3 is 16 residues. Here the CDR3 DNA reads TGCACCAGCGGCCTACAAGGGACAGGGAGAAATCAGCCCCAGCATTTT. Its protein is CTSGLQGTGRNQPQHF.

The genes are TRBV7-9 and TRBJ2-2; D possibly uses TRBD1 or TRBD2 (5 bases each). The germline V gene encodes CDR1 SEHNR and CDR2 FQNEAQ (reference sequence). V lost 6 bases, J lost 6 bases, and 17 bases lay in between. The CDR3 length is 15 residues. The CDR3 nucleotides read TGTGCCAGCAGACCGGGACGGATTGGCGCCGGGGAGCTGTTTTTT. It encodes CASRPGRIGAGELFF.

This chain uses TRBV18 with TRBJ2-7, with a possible D match to TRBD2 (6 bases). Germline V gene sequence: CDR1 KGHSH, CDR2 LQKENI. V was pared by 2 bases and J by 4 bases, with 18 bases between. CDR3 length equals 16 residues. The CDR3 bases are TGTGCCAGCTCACCATGGGGCGGGATGGGGGATTACGAGCAGTACTTC. Translating gives CASSPWGGMGDYEQYF. Drawing the rest from reference TRBV18 and TRBJ2-7, the complete variable domain is NAGVMQNPRHLVRRRGQEARLRCSPMKGHSHVYWYRQLPEEGLKFMVYLQKENIIDESGMPKERFSAEFPKEGPSILRIQQVVRGDSAAYFCASSPWGGMGDYEQYFGPGTRLTVT.

A remark on this clone: A far larger clone is a single base away, which makes a read error likely. The V call is TRBV6-1, the J call TRBJ1-1; TRBD1 aligns across 8 bases. The V segment lost 7 bases and the J segment 1 base; nucleotides outside the gene matches: 2. Germline V lookup: CDR1 MNHNS, CDR2 SASEGT. CDR3 length: 13 amino acids. The CDR3 DNA reads as TGTGCCAGCACCGGACAGGGGAACACTGAAGCTTTCTTT. Its translation is CASTGQGNTEAFF.

V is TRBV6-5 and J is TRBJ2-5, with 13 bases matching TRBD2. The V gene's germline CDR1 is MNHEY and CDR2 SVGAGI. V shed 6 bases, J shed 7 bases, and the junction held 5 bases outside the gene matches. This CDR3 is built from 14 residues. CDR3 loop: CASSGTSGELTQYF. CDR3 DNA sequence: TGTGCCAGCAGCGGGACTAGCGGGGAGTTGACCCAGTACTTC.

This clone was found many times. The CDR3 sequence is CASSLAGPGELFF. The CDR3 nucleotides read TGCGCCAGCAGCTTGGCTGGGCCCGGGGAGCTGTTTTTT. The V and J genes are TRBV5-1 and TRBJ2-2; D call uncertain. Germline values: CDR1 SGHRS, CDR2 YFSETQ. Trimming removed 0 bases from V and 6 bases from J, with 6 bases in between. CDR3 length: 13 amino acids.

A few counts support this clone. This rearrangement joins TRBV19 to TRBJ2-1; TRBD2 matches at 9 bases. V lost 6 bases, J lost 5 bases, and 8 bases stayed unmatched. Germline lookup yields CDR1 LNHDA and CDR2 SQIVND (reference sequence). There are 15 residues in the CDR3. The DNA of the CDR3 is TGTGCCAGTAGCGCCCTAGCGGGATTCGACAATGAGCAGTTCTTC. Amino acid sequence: CASSALAGFDNEQFF.

Points on this clone: The sample carries other DNA sequences with the same CDR3. The J gene is TRBJ2-1, the V gene TRBV2, with D hard to call. V was clipped by 1 base and J by 4 bases, with 5 bases between them. The CDR3 extends over 13 amino acids. From germline, CDR1 is SNHLY and CDR2 FYNNEI. This CDR3 is CASSEGGYNEQFF. Here the CDR3 DNA reads TGTGCCAGCAGTGAAGGCGGTTACAATGAGCAGTTCTTC.

Of note for this clone: This likely reflects a read error, since a far larger clone is one base away. The chain employs TRBV30 and TRBJ1-5, with 11 bases aligning to TRBD1. Germline V gives CDR1 GTSNPN, CDR2 SVGIG (reference sequence). This CDR3 spans 15 amino acids. This CDR3 reads CAWKGQGASNQHQHF. CDR3 coding DNA: TGTGCCTGGAAAGGACAGGGGGCTAGCAATCAGCACCAGCATTTT.

This chain uses TRBV6-1 with TRBJ1-4; D unresolved. The CDR3 consists of 12 residues. Per germline, CDR1 MNHNS and CDR2 SASEGT. Deletions cut 6 bases from V and 4 bases from J, with 6 bases between. The CDR3 DNA reads TGTGCCAGCAGACAGAGTAATGAAAAACTGTTTTTT. This sequence encodes CASRQSNEKLFF.

The chain joins TRBV2 to TRBJ1-5; D uncertain. The V gene's germline CDR1 is SNHLY and CDR2 FYNNEI. The CDR3 consists of 15 residues. V dropped 0 bases and J dropped 2 bases, with 8 bases sitting between them. CDR3 residues: CASSEALSGNQPQHF. In DNA, the CDR3 is TGTGCCAGCAGTGAAGCGCTTAGCGGCAATCAGCCCCAGCATTTT.

The CDR3 coding sequence is TGTGCCAGCAGCTTCGGGAACGGGTACACTGAAGCTTTCTTT. It codes for CASSFGNGYTEAFF. V and J are TRBV7-9 and TRBJ1-1; D is uncertain. Per the germline V gene, CDR1 is SEHNR and CDR2 is FQNEAQ (reference sequence). V dropped 3 bases and J dropped 3 bases, with 11 bases sitting between them. The CDR3 has 14 residues.

The chain couples TRBV7-9 to TRBJ1-4, with D uncertain. V was trimmed by 2 bases and J by 8 bases, leaving 9 bases between them. CDR3 length: 13 amino acids. From germline, CDR1 is SEHNR and CDR2 FQNEAQ (reference sequence). The DNA of the CDR3 is TGTGCCAGCAGCTTAAAGCTATCCGAAAAACTGTTTTTT. Protein: CASSLKLSEKLFF.

This clone has only a few counts. The same CDR3 also results from other DNA sequences found in this sample. The chain employs TRBV19 and TRBJ1-5; D remains ambiguous. Germline assignment: CDR1 LNHDA and CDR2 SQIVND (reference sequence). V lost 1 base and J lost 4, with 8 bases in between. There are 14 residues in the CDR3. CDR3 sequence (DNA): TGTGCCAGTAGTATAGGGCAGCCAAATCAGCCCCAGCATTTT. This codes for CASSIGQPNQPQHF.

The V call is TRBV10-3, the J call TRBJ2-7; D is perhaps TRBD2 (5 bases). V was trimmed by 8 bases and J by 6 bases, leaving 17 bases between them. Germline V gene sequence: CDR1 ENHRY, CDR2 SYGVKD. CDR3 length: 13 residues. CDR3 sequence reads: CAISDAGLSEQYF. Here the CDR3 DNA reads TGTGCCATCTCGGATGCGGGTCTCTCCGAGCAGTACTTC.